This is a list of T cell receptor beta chains from one sample in a study of T-cell reconstitution after alpha-beta-depleted transplantation in children. TCRdb called the PCR reads again in MiXCR, with one record for every CDR3 protein. The table lists nearly 550,000 distinct CDR3 sequences, 15% to 20% of them singletons, with 3.3% in the top ten. The sample consisted of PBMCs from the stem cell graft donor, taken from the stem cell graft. These receptors originate from a human donor who donated a stem cell graft to a child with acute lymphoblastic leukemia. CDR3s include the opening cysteine and the closing phenylalanine or tryptophan. A D gene is named only where the DNA matches it firmly. Rows give clone size only sometimes, using once, few, many, or a class for an expanded clone.

j_call: TRBJ2-3
d_call: -
v_call: TRBV5-1
clone_size: -
cdr3_nt: TGCGCCAGCAGTAGTTGGGCGACAAGCACAGATACGCAGTATTTT
cdr3_aa: CASSSWATSTDTQYF

j_call: TRBJ2-1
d_call: -
v_call: TRBV29-1
clone_size: few
cdr3_nt: TGCAGCGGCCAGGGTGGATCCTACAATGAGCAGTTCTTC
cdr3_aa: CSGQGGSYNEQFF

j_call: TRBJ2-7
d_call: -
v_call: TRBV6-1
clone_size: few
cdr3_nt: TGTGCCAGCAGCTCAATGGGGGTTCCCTACGAGCAGTACTTC
cdr3_aa: CASSSMGVPYEQYF

j_call: TRBJ1-2
d_call: -
v_call: TRBV5-5
clone_size: -
cdr3_nt: TGTGCCAGCAGCGTGAGGACAGAAACTAACTATGGCTACACCTTC
cdr3_aa: CASSVRTETNYGYTF

j_call: TRBJ2-3
d_call: -
v_call: TRBV12-3/TRBV12-4
clone_size: -
cdr3_nt: TGTGCCAGCAGTTCTTGGTCTATGACAGATACGCAGTATTTT
cdr3_aa: CASSSWSMTDTQYF

j_call: TRBJ2-7
d_call: -
v_call: TRBV5-1
clone_size: -
cdr3_nt: TGCGCCAGCAGCTTGGCCTCTGCGGGAACCTACGAGCAGTACTTC
cdr3_aa: CASSLASAGTYEQYF

j_call: TRBJ2-1
d_call: TRBD1
v_call: TRBV5-1
clone_size: -
cdr3_nt: TGCGCCAGCAGCTTCACAGGGGGCGACTACAATGAGCAGTTCTTC
cdr3_aa: CASSFTGGDYNEQFF

j_call: TRBJ2-5
d_call: -
v_call: TRBV20-1
clone_size: -
cdr3_nt: TGCAGTGCTGGCCGGGGGATCCAGGAGACCCAGTACTTC
cdr3_aa: CSAGRGIQETQYF

j_call: TRBJ2-5
d_call: TRBD1
v_call: TRBV5-1
clone_size: many
cdr3_nt: TGCGCCAGCAGTCTGGGACAGGGAAGAGAGACCCAGTACTTC
cdr3_aa: CASSLGQGRETQYF

j_call: TRBJ2-3
d_call: -
v_call: TRBV5-1
clone_size: few
cdr3_nt: TGCGCCAGCAGCCAAAGAGATACGCAGTATTTT
cdr3_aa: CASSQRDTQYF

j_call: TRBJ1-3
d_call: -
v_call: TRBV4-1
clone_size: -
cdr3_nt: TGCGCCAGCACCGTGGGGAGAGCGAGCTCTGGAAACACCATATATTTT
cdr3_aa: CASTVGRASSGNTIYF

j_call: TRBJ1-2
d_call: TRBD1
v_call: TRBV25-1
clone_size: few
cdr3_nt: TGTGCCAGCAGTGACCCCGGGACAGGGGGCGGCAAGGATGGCTACACCTTC
cdr3_aa: CASSDPGTGGGKDGYTF

j_call: TRBJ2-5
d_call: -
v_call: TRBV4-1
clone_size: -
cdr3_nt: TGCGCCAGCAGCCAAGATGGCCTATCACAAGAGACCCAGTACTTC
cdr3_aa: CASSQDGLSQETQYF

j_call: TRBJ1-6
d_call: -
v_call: TRBV5-1
clone_size: -
cdr3_nt: TGCGCCAGCAGCTCACAGGGCGAGGCCTATAATTCACCCCTCCACTTT
cdr3_aa: CASSSQGEAYNSPLHF

j_call: TRBJ2-3
d_call: -
v_call: TRBV7-8
clone_size: -
cdr3_nt: TGTGCCAGCAGCCCGGAGGGCCTCACAGATACGCAGTATTTT
cdr3_aa: CASSPEGLTDTQYF

j_call: TRBJ2-7
d_call: -
v_call: TRBV7-9
clone_size: -
cdr3_nt: TGTGCCAGCAGCTTAGTAAACAGACCCTACGAGCAGTACTTC
cdr3_aa: CASSLVNRPYEQYF